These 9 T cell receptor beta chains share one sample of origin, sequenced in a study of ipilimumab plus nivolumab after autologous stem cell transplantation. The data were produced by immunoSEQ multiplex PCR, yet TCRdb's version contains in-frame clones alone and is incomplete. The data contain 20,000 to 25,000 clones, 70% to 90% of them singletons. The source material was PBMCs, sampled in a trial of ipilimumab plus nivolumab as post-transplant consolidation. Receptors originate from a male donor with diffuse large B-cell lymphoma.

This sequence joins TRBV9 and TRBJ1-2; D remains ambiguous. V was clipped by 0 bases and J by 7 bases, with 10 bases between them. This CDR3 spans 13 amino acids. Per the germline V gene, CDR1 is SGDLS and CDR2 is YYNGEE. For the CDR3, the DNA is TGTGCCAGCAGCGTAGGCCCAACCCGTGGCTACACCTTC. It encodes CASSVGPTRGYTF.

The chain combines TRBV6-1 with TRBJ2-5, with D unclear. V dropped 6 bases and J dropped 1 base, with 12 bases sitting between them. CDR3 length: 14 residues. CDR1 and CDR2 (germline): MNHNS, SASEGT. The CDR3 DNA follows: TGTGCCAGCAGGATCGTGTTGGGCCAAGAGACCCAGTACTTC. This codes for CASRIVLGQETQYF.

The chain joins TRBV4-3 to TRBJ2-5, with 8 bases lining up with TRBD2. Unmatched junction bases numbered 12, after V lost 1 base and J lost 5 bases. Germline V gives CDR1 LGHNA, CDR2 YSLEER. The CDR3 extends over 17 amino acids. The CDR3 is CASSQGTSGGGWETQYF. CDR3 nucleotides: TGCGCCAGCAGCCAAGGAACTAGCGGTGGTGGGTGGGAGACCCAGTACTTC.

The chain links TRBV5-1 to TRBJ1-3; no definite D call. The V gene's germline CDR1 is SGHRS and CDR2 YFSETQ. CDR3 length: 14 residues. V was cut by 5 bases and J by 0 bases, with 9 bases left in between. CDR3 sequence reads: CASSMASSGNTIYF. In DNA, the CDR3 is TGCGCCAGCAGTATGGCGAGCTCTGGAAACACCATATATTTT.

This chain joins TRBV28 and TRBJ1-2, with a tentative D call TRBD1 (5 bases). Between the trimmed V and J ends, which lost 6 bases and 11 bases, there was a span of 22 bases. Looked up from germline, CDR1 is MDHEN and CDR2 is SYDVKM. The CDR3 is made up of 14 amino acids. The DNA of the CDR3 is TGTGCCAGCAGGGAACAACAGGTTGCGGGGGAATACACCTTC. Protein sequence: CASREQQVAGEYTF.

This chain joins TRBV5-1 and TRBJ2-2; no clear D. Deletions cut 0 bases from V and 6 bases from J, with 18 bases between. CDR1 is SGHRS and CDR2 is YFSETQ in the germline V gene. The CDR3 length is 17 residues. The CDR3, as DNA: TGCGCCAGCAGCTTGGGACACCGAAATACCGCGGCCGGGGAGCTGTTTTTT. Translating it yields CASSLGHRNTAAGELFF.

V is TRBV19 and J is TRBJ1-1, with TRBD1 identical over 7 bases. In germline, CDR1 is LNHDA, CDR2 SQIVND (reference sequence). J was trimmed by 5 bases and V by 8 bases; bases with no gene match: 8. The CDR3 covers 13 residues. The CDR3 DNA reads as TGTGCCAGTGCCGAACAGGGGAGGACTGAAGCTTTCTTT. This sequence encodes CASAEQGRTEAFF.

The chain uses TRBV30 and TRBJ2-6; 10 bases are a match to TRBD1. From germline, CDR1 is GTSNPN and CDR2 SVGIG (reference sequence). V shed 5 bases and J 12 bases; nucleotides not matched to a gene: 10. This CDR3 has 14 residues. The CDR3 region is CAWQTGTGVGVLTF. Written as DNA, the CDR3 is TGTGCCTGGCAAACTGGGACAGGGGTGGGCGTCCTGACTTTC. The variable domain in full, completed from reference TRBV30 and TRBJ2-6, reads SQTIHQWPATLVQPVGSPLSLECTVEGTSNPNLYWYRQAAGRGLQLLFYSVGIGQISSEVPQNLSASRPQDRQFILSSKKLLLSDSGFYLCAWQTGTGVGVLTFGAGSRLTVL.

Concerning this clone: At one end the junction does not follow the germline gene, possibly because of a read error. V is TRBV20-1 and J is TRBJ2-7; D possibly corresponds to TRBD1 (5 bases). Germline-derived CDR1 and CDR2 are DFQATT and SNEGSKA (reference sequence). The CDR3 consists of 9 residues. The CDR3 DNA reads TGCAGAAAGACCGAACAGGTCAACTTC. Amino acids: CRKTEQVNF.